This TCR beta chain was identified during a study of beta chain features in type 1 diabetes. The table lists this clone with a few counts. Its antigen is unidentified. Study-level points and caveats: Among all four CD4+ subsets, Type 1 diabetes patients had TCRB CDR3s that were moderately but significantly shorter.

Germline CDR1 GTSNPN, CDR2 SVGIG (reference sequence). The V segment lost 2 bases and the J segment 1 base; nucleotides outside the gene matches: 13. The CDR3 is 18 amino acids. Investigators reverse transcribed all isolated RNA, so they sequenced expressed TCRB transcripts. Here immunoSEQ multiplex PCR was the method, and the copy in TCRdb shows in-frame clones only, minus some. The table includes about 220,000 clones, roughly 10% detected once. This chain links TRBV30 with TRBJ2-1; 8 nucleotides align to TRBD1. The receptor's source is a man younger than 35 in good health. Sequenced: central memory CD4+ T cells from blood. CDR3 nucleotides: TGTGCCTGGAGTCCCGGGACAGGCGACATGTTATCCTACAATGAGCAGTTCTTC. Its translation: CAWSPGTGDMLSYNEQFF.